These 32 T cell receptor beta chains share one sample of origin, sequenced in a study of read filtering for tumor transcriptome and immune sequencing. Molecular barcoded adaptors covering alpha/delta and beta/gamma chains were used on about 390 ng RNA. TCRdb re-called the reads through MiXCR, storing one row per CDR3 protein. Altogether 45,000 to 55,000 distinct CDR3 sequences are present, roughly 12% being singletons, with the ten largest covering just over 14%. Sequencing used a population of CD138-negative cells sorted from bone marrow. These receptors were obtained from a donor at least 40 years old with multiple myeloma.

The rearrangement joins TRBV7-9 to TRBJ1-2; TRBD1 might be the D (6 bases). Germline CDR1 and CDR2: SEHNR and FQNEAQ (reference sequence). The CDR3 contains 15 residues. Trimming left V 5 bases short and J 5 bases short, with 18 bases between. The CDR3 DNA follows: TGTGCCAGCAGCCCGATGACAGGTGCTCCTTATGGCTACACCTTC. It specifies CASSPMTGAPYGYTF.

Remarks on this clonotype: This sequence is one base from a far larger clone and is likely a read error. Because it lacks the conserved phenylalanine or tryptophan at the end, this CDR3 is likely a read error. The chain carries TRBV6-5 and TRBJ2-1; 8 bases align to TRBD2. The V gene end was trimmed by 3 bases and the J gene end by 2 bases; junction bases not matched to a gene: 6. The CDR3 is made up of 16 amino acids. Germline V gene data show CDR1 as MNHEY and CDR2 as SVGAGI. The CDR3 nucleotides read TGTGCCAGCAGTTATACGGGAGGGACACCCTACAATGAGCAGTTCTTA. Translating gives CASSYTGGTPYNEQFL.

This clonotype was counted at least ten times. The chain couples TRBV9 to TRBJ2-5; D is unresolved. Trimming stripped 2 bases from V and 2 bases from J, with 16 bases between. This CDR3 region has 16 residues. Germline V gives CDR1 SGDLS, CDR2 YYNGEE. This chain's CDR3 is CASSVSPYSEQETQYF. CDR3 sequence (DNA): TGTGCCAGCAGCGTCTCCCCCTATTCGGAGCAAGAGACCCAGTACTTC.

This clonotype was seen at least ten times. The chain couples TRBV10-3 to TRBJ1-1; possible D gene TRBD1, 5 bases. V was shortened by 0 bases and J by 3 bases, with 11 bases between the two germline ends. The CDR3 spans 15 residues. Germline CDR1 ENHRY, CDR2 SYGVKD. CDR3 region: CAISESPGRDTEAFF. CDR3 DNA sequence: TGTGCCATCAGTGAGTCCCCAGGGCGGGACACTGAAGCTTTCTTT.

This clonotype was seen ten or more times. V gene TRBV5-1 combines with J gene TRBJ2-1; no reliable D call. V lost 6 bases to trimming and J lost 2 bases, with 12 bases between them. CDR3 length equals 14 residues. Per the germline V gene, CDR1 is SGHRS and CDR2 is YFSETQ. Written as DNA, the CDR3 is TGCGCCAGCACCCTTGACCTAGCCTACAATGAGCAGTTCTTC. Translated: CASTLDLAYNEQFF.

Ten or more counts support this clonotype. CDR3: CASSGQNEGEKLFF. As DNA, the CDR3 is TGTGCCAGCAGTGGACAGAACGAAGGGGAAAAACTGTTTTTT. The V and J genes are TRBV2 and TRBJ1-4, with a tentative D call TRBD1 (5 bases). CDR1 is SNHLY and CDR2 is FYNNEI in the germline V gene. The V and J ends lost 4 bases and 8 bases respectively, with 14 bases between them. The CDR3 length is 14 residues.

This clonotype was counted at least ten times. The V gene is TRBV7-9, the J gene TRBJ2-1; D gene ambiguous. Germline V gives CDR1 SEHNR, CDR2 FQNEAQ (reference sequence). The CDR3 totals 14 residues. V lost 5 bases and J lost 5, with 13 bases in between. DNA of the CDR3: TGTGCCAGCAGCCAAACCCTAGGGAACAATGAGCAGTTCTTC. Residues: CASSQTLGNNEQFF.

This clonotype ranks as medium-sized (0.01 to 0.1%). The rearrangement links TRBV5-1 to TRBJ2-1; 11 bases are a match to TRBD2. After removal of 1 base from V and 7 bases from J, the junction contained 1 base not matched to a gene. The CDR3 is 14 residues long. CDR1 and CDR2 from the germline V gene are SGHRS and YFSETQ. CDR3: CASSLTSGSNEQFF. Written as DNA, the CDR3 is TGCGCCAGCAGCTTGACTAGCGGGAGTAATGAGCAGTTCTTC.

This clonotype was counted ten times or more. The chain joins TRBV5-6 to TRBJ2-1, with a possible D match to TRBD1 (6 bases). The CDR3 consists of 14 residues. Germline loops: CDR1 SGHDT, CDR2 YYEEEE. Trimming pared 4 bases from V and 8 bases from J, leaving 16 bases between. CDR3 in DNA: TGTGCCAGCAGCGGGGGCCCCCGGACCCATGAGCAGTTCTTC. It codes for CASSGGPRTHEQFF. Using reference TRBV5-6 and TRBJ2-1 for the parts outside the CDR3, the full variable domain is DAGVTQSPTHLIKTRGQQVTLRCSPKSGHDTVSWYQQALGQGPQFIFQYYEEEERQRGNFPDRFSGHQFPNYSSELNVNALLLGDSALYLCASSGGPRTHEQFFGPGTRLTVL.

In this sample, this clonotype turned up many times. The rearrangement links TRBV6-5 to TRBJ2-1; 9 nucleotides agree with TRBD1. The CDR3 extends over 17 amino acids. The junction had 12 bases not matched to a gene; V was cut back by 0 bases and J by 9 bases. Per germline, CDR1 MNHEY and CDR2 SVGAGI. The CDR3 spells CASSYSTGGGARSEQFF. The DNA of the CDR3 is TGTGCCAGCAGTTACTCGACAGGGGGGGGCGCGAGGAGTGAGCAGTTCTTC.

In the case of this clonotype: One junction end disagrees with the germline gene, perhaps due to a read error. The chain uses TRBV7-8 and TRBJ2-1, with D uncertain. CDR1 is SGHVS and CDR2 is FQNEAQ in the germline V gene. The length of the CDR3 is 16 residues. The CDR3 region is CASSLVRAAGYNGQFF. The CDR3, as DNA: TGTGCCAGCAGCTTAGTTCGGGCTGCTGGCTACAATGGGCAGTTCTTC.

This clonotype was seen repeatedly, ten times or more. The chain combines TRBV11-2 with TRBJ2-4; 7 positions agree with TRBD2. V lost 5 bases to trimming and J lost 9 bases; unmatched junction nucleotides: 10. There are 14 residues in the CDR3. Germline values: CDR1 SGHAT, CDR2 FQNNGV. DNA for the CDR3: TGTGCCAGCAGCCTCCAGACTAGCACGGGCATTCAGTACTTC. This gives the protein CASSLQTSTGIQYF.

The sample holds many counts of this clonotype. This chain uses TRBV24-1 with TRBJ2-1; 15 nucleotides agree with TRBD2. V dropped 1 base and J dropped 7; count of bases not matched to a gene: 4. This CDR3 spans 17 amino acids. CDR1 is KGHDR, CDR2 SFDVKD, per germline. The CDR3 protein is CATSDFGTSGRWNEQFF. In DNA, the CDR3 is TGTGCCACCAGTGATTTCGGGACTAGCGGGAGGTGGAATGAGCAGTTCTTC.

This clonotype was recorded at least ten times. This rearrangement joins TRBV20-1 to TRBJ1-6, with unresolved D. The CDR3 is 16 residues long. V dropped 1 base and J dropped 5 bases, with 15 bases sitting between them. The V gene's germline CDR1 is DFQATT and CDR2 SNEGSKA (reference sequence). This CDR3 reads CSARVTMEGNNSPLHF. The DNA for the CDR3 is TGCAGTGCTAGAGTTACCATGGAAGGGAATAATTCACCCCTCCACTTT.

Note on this clonotype: A clone one base away is much larger, so this may be a read error. The chain has TRBV4-2 and TRBJ1-1; TRBD1 matches at 9 bases. The germline CDR1 and CDR2 sequences are LGHNA and YNFKEQ. The CDR3 has 15 residues. The CDR3 DNA is TGTGCCATCAGCCAATCCCCCGGGACAGGGTTTTTGGCTTTCTTT. Its protein product is CAISQSPGTGFLAFF.

This clonotype was picked up many times. This sequence joins TRBV19 and TRBJ2-5, with a tentative D call TRBD1 (6 bases). The CDR3 is 15 residues long. Germline lookup yields CDR1 LNHDA and CDR2 SQIVND (reference sequence). V was clipped by 9 bases and J by 4 bases, with 21 bases between them. The DNA for the CDR3 is TGTGCCAGCCGGGGAACGGACAGAAGGAGAGAGACCCAGTACTTC. It encodes CASRGTDRRRETQYF. The whole variable domain, remainder taken from reference TRBV19 and TRBJ2-5, is DGGITQSPKYLFRKEGQNVTLSCEQNLNHDAMYWYRQDPGQGLRLIYYSQIVNDFQKGDIAEGYSVSREKKESFPLTVTSAQKNPTAFYLCASRGTDRRRETQYFGPGTRLLVL.

Many counts were recorded for this clonotype. The chain employs TRBV28 and TRBJ2-1, with TRBD2 matching over 10 bases. The trim removed 2 bases at V and 6 bases at J, leaving 1 base unmatched. Germline V gives CDR1 MDHEN, CDR2 SYDVKM. The CDR3 loop spans 14 amino acids. In DNA form, the CDR3 reads TGTGCCAGCAGTTTACTAGCGGGAGTCAATGAGCAGTTCTTC. Translating it yields CASSLLAGVNEQFF.

This clonotype has a count of ten or more. The V call is TRBV6-6, the J call TRBJ2-3; a weak D match, TRBD1 (6 bases). Germline CDR1 MNHNY, CDR2 SVGAGI (reference sequence). Trimming cost V 6 bases and J 6 bases, with 19 bases left between them. This CDR3 contains 15 residues. The CDR3 nucleotides read TGTGCCAGCAGCGGGACACCGGGTGATCGGGATACGCAGTATTTT. Translation gives CASSGTPGDRDTQYF.

As for this clonotype: Because the CDR3 is missing its conserved closing phenylalanine or tryptophan, this is likely a read error. The genes are TRBV20-1 and TRBJ2-4; D not resolved. Trimming cost V 6 bases and J 8 bases, with 17 bases left between them. The CDR3 loop spans 13 amino acids. CDR1 is DFQATT and CDR2 is SNEGSKA in the germline V gene (reference sequence). The CDR3: CSAKFQAGDIQYL. CDR3 sequence (DNA): TGCAGTGCGAAGTTCCAGGCCGGAGACATTCAGTACCTC.

Ten or more counts support this clonotype. CDR3 residues: CASGGTDNTGELFF. The CDR3 DNA is TGTGCCAGCGGGGGGACAGACAACACCGGGGAGCTGTTTTTT. This chain joins TRBV13 and TRBJ2-2; D might be TRBD1 (7 bases). This CDR3 is 14 amino acids long. V was trimmed by 8 bases and J by 2 bases, leaving 12 bases between them. Germline CDR1 is PRHDT and CDR2 is FYEKMQ (reference sequence). Looking up the rest from reference TRBV13 and TRBJ2-2 gives the full variable domain: AAGVIQSPRHLIKEKRETATLKCYPIPRHDTVYWYQQGPGQDPQFLISFYEKMQSDKGSIPDRFSAQQFSDYHSELNMSSLELGDSALYFCASGGTDNTGELFFGEGSRLTVL.

This clonotype was observed many times. The genes are TRBV4-3 and TRBJ2-5; D is possibly TRBD2 (5 bases). Germline values: CDR1 LGHNA, CDR2 YSLEER. V dropped 0 bases and J dropped 2 bases, with 13 bases sitting between them. The CDR3 totals 16 residues. The CDR3 protein is CASSQDFVTGQETQYF. CDR3 DNA: TGCGCCAGCAGCCAAGATTTTGTTACGGGACAAGAGACCCAGTACTTC.

Of note for this clonotype: No conserved phenylalanine or tryptophan ends this CDR3, so it is likely a read error. The rearrangement uses TRBV5-6 and TRBJ2-3, with unresolved D. The V and J ends lost 1 base and 4 bases respectively, with 4 bases between them. The CDR3 spans 12 residues. Germline V CDR1 and CDR2: SGHDT, YYEEEE. CDR3 loop: CASSLSSDTQYL. The CDR3 DNA reads TGTGCCAGCAGCTTGAGTTCAGATACGCAGTATCTT.

Comments on this clonotype: With a far larger clone one base away, a read error is the likely cause. The rearrangement links TRBV28 to TRBJ1-1, with 8 bases fitting TRBD1. The J call may be in error: the DNA end matches TRBJ1-6 better. The CDR3 covers 16 residues. Germline V gives CDR1 MDHEN, CDR2 SYDVKM. The CDR3 protein is CASSTHGQGLSSPLHF. DNA for the CDR3: TGTGCCAGCAGTACGCACGGACAGGGACTAAGTTCACCCCTCCACTTT.

This clonotype was counted at least ten times. The chain has TRBV7-3 and TRBJ2-1, with 7 bases matching TRBD1. CDR3 length: 15 residues. V lost 2 bases, J lost 5 bases, and 6 bases stayed unmatched. Germline assignment: CDR1 SGHTA and CDR2 FQGTGA. The CDR3 DNA reads as TGTGCCAGCAGCTTAGGACAGGCAGGACACAATGAGCAGTTCTTC. Amino acids: CASSLGQAGHNEQFF.

This clonotype showed up many times. The V call is TRBV19, the J call TRBJ2-1; possibly TRBD2 for D (6 bases). Germline V gene lookup returns CDR1 LNHDA and CDR2 SQIVND (reference sequence). The CDR3 is made up of 14 amino acids. V was clipped by 2 bases and J by 5 bases, with 10 bases between them. CDR3 loop: CASSIIGGNNEQFF. DNA of the CDR3: TGTGCCAGTAGTATAATTGGCGGGAACAATGAGCAGTTCTTC.

The table lists this clonotype with many counts. The chain is built from TRBV10-2 and TRBJ1-4, with 10 bases identical to TRBD1. V lost 5 bases to trimming and J lost 5 bases; unmatched junction nucleotides: 5. Per germline, CDR1 WSHSY and CDR2 SAAADI. The CDR3 sequence is 15 residues long. The CDR3 DNA reads as TGCGCCAGCAGTAGACAGGGGGCTCAGAATGAAAAACTGTTTTTT. Translation: CASSRQGAQNEKLFF.

This clonotype was observed at least ten times. This rearrangement joins TRBV24-1 to TRBJ2-3, with D perhaps matching TRBD1 (5 bases). The germline gives CDR1 KGHDR, CDR2 SFDVKD. The V gene lost 2 bases and the J gene lost 6 bases, with 5 bases spanning the gap. The CDR3 totals 12 residues. As DNA, the CDR3 is TGTGCCACCAGTGATTCAGGGGATACGCAGTATTTT. Amino acids: CATSDSGDTQYF.

This clonotype was observed at least ten times. This rearrangement joins TRBV24-1 to TRBJ2-1; 7 nucleotides align to TRBD1. The junction had 11 bases not matched to a gene; V was cut back by 3 bases and J by 10 bases. The CDR3 consists of 15 residues. Germline CDR1 KGHDR, CDR2 SFDVKD. The CDR3 DNA sequence: TGTGCCACCAGTGATATGCGACAGGGTGCCAAGGAGCAGTTCTTC. Its translation: CATSDMRQGAKEQFF.

This clonotype was counted once. This chain connects TRBV29-1 to TRBJ2-1; D ambiguous. The CDR3 extends over 11 amino acids. Germline V gene sequence: CDR1 SQVTM, CDR2 ANQGSEA. Trimming removed 7 bases from V and 4 bases from J, with 8 bases in between. The CDR3 region has the DNA TGCAGCGCTCGTTCTTACAATGAGCAGTTCTTC. Protein sequence: CSARSYNEQFF.

This clonotype was seen many times. The chain couples TRBV29-1 to TRBJ2-3, with 14 bases fitting TRBD2. V gave up 4 bases and J gave up 0 bases; unmatched junction bases: 12. Germline CDR1 SQVTM, CDR2 ANQGSEA. The CDR3 contains 19 residues. CDR3 region: CSVAGTSGSVITSTDTQYF. DNA of the CDR3: TGCAGCGTTGCGGGGACTAGCGGGAGTGTGATAACTAGCACAGATACGCAGTATTTT.

In this sample, this clonotype turned up many times. A much bigger clone sits one base away, suggesting this may be a read error. The chain recombines TRBV20-1 with TRBJ2-7; unclear D gene. The germline V gene encodes CDR1 DFQATT and CDR2 SNEGSKA (reference sequence). V was cut by 6 bases and J by 0 bases, with 15 bases left in between. The CDR3 has 14 amino acids. CDR3 bases: TGCAGTGCCCTACGACCCGTCAGCTCCTACGAGCAGTACTTC. It encodes CSALRPVSSYEQYF.

This chain joins TRBV12-3 or TRBV12-4 and TRBJ1-1; D gene unclear. The CDR3 totals 12 residues. The germline V and J ends were trimmed by 8 bases and 2 bases, with 9 bases remaining between them. The CDR3 nucleotides read TGTGCCAGCCTAAGAGTCAACACTGAAGCTTTCTTT. Protein product: CASLRVNTEAFF.